A single sample gave rise to the 25 T cell receptor beta chains below, sequenced in a study of shared clonotypes between healthy human individuals. Here immunoSEQ multiplex PCR was the method, and the copy in TCRdb shows in-frame clones only, minus some. The sample carries about 680,000 clones, 60% to 75% recorded once. The sequenced sample consisted of memory CD4+ T cells sorted from blood. Noted subset: CD45RA-negative fraction. Every receptor here comes from a woman aged 30 to 39 in good health.

This chain uses TRBV18 with TRBJ1-4; TRBD1 aligns across 10 bases. Trimming at V came to 5 bases and at J to 0 bases, leaving 9 bases not matched to a gene. The CDR3 is made up of 18 amino acids. Germline assignment: CDR1 KGHSH and CDR2 LQKENI. The CDR3 is CASSTLGQGRTTNEKLFF. The CDR3, as DNA: TGTGCCAGCTCAACCCTGGGACAGGGGAGAACAACTAATGAAAAACTGTTTTTT.

This clone showed up just a few times. The chain uses TRBV7-9 and TRBJ2-2; a weak D match, TRBD2 (5 bases). CDR3 length equals 14 residues. Trimming cost V 5 bases and J 4 bases, with 11 bases left between them. Germline loops: CDR1 SEHNR, CDR2 FQNEAQ (reference sequence). The CDR3 spells CASSPPSSTGELFF. The CDR3 bases are TGTGCCAGCAGCCCTCCTAGCAGCACCGGGGAGCTGTTTTTT.

By sample share, this clone is medium-sized. This rearrangement joins TRBV2 to TRBJ2-3, with 9 bases matching TRBD2. The germline gives CDR1 SNHLY, CDR2 FYNNEI. The CDR3 is 15 residues long. With 6 bases clipped from V and 3 bases from J, the junction kept 7 bases outside the gene matches. The CDR3 sequence: CASRASGIGTDTQYF. The CDR3 nucleotides are TGTGCCAGCAGGGCTAGCGGGATAGGGACAGATACGCAGTATTTT.

In DNA form, the CDR3 reads TGTGCCAGCAGTTACAGGGGCCCGTACAGGGGCTATGGCTACACCTTC. Amino acids: CASSYRGPYRGYGYTF. This chain uses TRBV6-5 with TRBJ1-2, with 7 positions matching TRBD1. V lost 2 bases, J lost 4 bases, and 10 bases stayed unmatched. This CDR3 is 16 amino acids long. The germline gives CDR1 MNHEY, CDR2 SVGAGI.

V gene TRBV19 combines with J gene TRBJ2-3, with TRBD1 identical over 9 bases. The CDR3 has 14 amino acids. CDR1 and CDR2 (germline): LNHDA, SQIVND (reference sequence). With 4 bases clipped from V and 4 bases from J, the junction kept 3 bases outside the gene matches. The CDR3 spells CASSTTGGPDTQYF. CDR3 sequence (DNA): TGTGCCAGTAGTACCACAGGGGGCCCAGATACGCAGTATTTT.

This sequence joins TRBV6-6 and TRBJ2-3; tentatively, D is TRBD2 (6 bases). V lost 4 bases and J lost 2, with 16 bases in between. The CDR3 is made up of 16 amino acids. CDR1 is MNHNY, CDR2 SVGAGI, per germline (reference sequence). The CDR3 region is CASSFGFRELTDTQYF. The CDR3 DNA reads TGTGCCAGCAGTTTTGGATTTCGGGAGCTCACAGATACGCAGTATTTT.

This chain links TRBV27 with TRBJ1-5; tentative D call: TRBD1 (5 bases). V shed 6 bases and J shed 5 bases, with 14 bases lying between them. Germline CDR1 reads MNHEY; CDR2 reads SMNVEV (reference sequence). This CDR3 is built from 14 residues. This CDR3 is CASRTGTNDQPQHF. As DNA, the CDR3 is TGTGCCAGCAGAACCGGGACGAACGATCAGCCCCAGCATTTT.

The chain recombines TRBV15 with TRBJ2-5; 13 nucleotides match TRBD2. V shed 5 bases, J shed 1 base, and the junction held 13 bases outside the gene matches. The CDR3 loop spans 19 amino acids. Germline loops: CDR1 LNHNV, CDR2 YYDKDF (reference sequence). The DNA of the CDR3 is TGTGCCACCAGCCCTCCCCCGAGAGGACTAGCGGGGGTCCAAGAGACCCAGTACTTC. Its translation is CATSPPPRGLAGVQETQYF.

This rearrangement joins TRBV27 to TRBJ1-1; no firm D call. In germline, CDR1 is MNHEY, CDR2 SMNVEV (reference sequence). This CDR3 contains 15 residues. The V gene lost 4 bases and the J gene lost 0 bases, with 12 bases spanning the gap. For the CDR3, the DNA is TGTGCCAGCAGTTGGGGTCGGCAGTTGAACACTGAAGCTTTCTTT. Its translation is CASSWGRQLNTEAFF.

The DNA of the CDR3 is TGCGCCAGCAGCTCGTGGGGGCCAAAACAAGAGACCCAGTACTTC. Protein sequence: CASSSWGPKQETQYF. This chain uses TRBV5-1 with TRBJ2-5; D possibly corresponds to TRBD1 (6 bases). V shed 3 bases and J shed 2 bases, with 14 bases lying between them. Germline V gives CDR1 SGHRS, CDR2 YFSETQ. CDR3 length: 15 amino acids. Based on the CDR3 plus reference TRBV5-1 and TRBJ2-5, the full variable domain is KAGVTQTPRYLIKTRGQQVTLSCSPISGHRSVSWYQQTPGQGLQFLFEYFSETQRNKGNFPGRFSGRQFSNSRSEMNVSTLELGDSALYLCASSSWGPKQETQYFGPGTRLLVL.

The chain employs TRBV5-1 and TRBJ2-7; TRBD1 might be the D (5 bases). This CDR3 contains 13 residues. The germline gives CDR1 SGHRS, CDR2 YFSETQ. Between the trimmed V and J ends, which lost 4 bases and 3 bases, there was a span of 11 bases. The CDR3 loop reads CASSPGNYYEQYF. The DNA of the CDR3 is TGCGCCAGCAGCCCAGGGAATTACTACGAGCAGTACTTC.

This clone was observed once. V is TRBV29-1 and J is TRBJ2-1; D tentatively fits TRBD1 or TRBD2 (5 bases each). The V and J ends lost 7 bases and 7 bases respectively, with 20 bases between them. Per the germline V gene, CDR1 is SQVTM and CDR2 is ANQGSEA. The CDR3 is 14 residues long. The CDR3, as DNA: TGCAGCGCACACAGGCGAGGGTTAAGGAATGAGCAGTTCTTC. Translating gives CSAHRRGLRNEQFF.

V and J are TRBV11-2 and TRBJ2-7; no definite D call. Per germline, CDR1 SGHAT and CDR2 FQNNGV. The CDR3 spans 14 residues. The V gene lost 5 bases and the J gene lost 0 bases, with 11 bases spanning the gap. The CDR3 spells CASSPLPFSYEQYF. The DNA of the CDR3 is TGTGCCAGCAGCCCATTGCCGTTCTCCTACGAGCAGTACTTC.

The chain links TRBV19 to TRBJ1-3; 7 nucleotides match TRBD1. Trimming cost V 5 bases and J 4 bases; bases outside gene matches: 8. The CDR3 is 15 amino acids. CDR1 and CDR2 (germline): LNHDA, SQIVND (reference sequence). CDR3 bases: TGTGCCAGTAGTCCCCGCAGGGGGAGAGGAAACACCATATATTTT. The encoded protein is CASSPRRGRGNTIYF. The whole variable domain, filled in from reference TRBV19 and TRBJ1-3, reads DGGITQSPKYLFRKEGQNVTLSCEQNLNHDAMYWYRQDPGQGLRLIYYSQIVNDFQKGDIAEGYSVSREKKESFPLTVTSAQKNPTAFYLCASSPRRGRGNTIYFGEGSWLTVV.

The chain recombines TRBV27 with TRBJ2-1, with 10 bases matching TRBD2. This CDR3 spans 17 amino acids. Trimming at V came to 10 bases and at J to 8 bases, leaving 20 bases not matched to a gene. Looked up from germline, CDR1 is MNHEY and CDR2 is SMNVEV (reference sequence). The CDR3 coding sequence is TGTGCCACCACTCCGGGGTGGGCTAGCGGGAGTGGGGATGAGCAGTTCTTC. This translates into CATTPGWASGSGDEQFF.

The sample holds one count of this clone. J is TRBJ2-1 and V is TRBV5-1; TRBD2 is a possible D gene (5 bases). In germline, CDR1 is SGHRS, CDR2 YFSETQ. The CDR3 spans 14 residues. Trimming took off 3 bases at V and 8 bases at J, with 15 bases between the two ends. CDR3 region: CASSSRTRSDEQFF. CDR3 in DNA: TGCGCCAGCAGCTCCCGGACTCGGTCGGATGAGCAGTTCTTC.

V gene TRBV5-4 combines with J gene TRBJ1-5, with TRBD1 as a possible D gene (6 bases). The CDR3 runs 14 residues. V lost 4 bases to trimming and J lost 4 bases, with 12 bases between them. Germline V gene lookup returns CDR1 SGHNT and CDR2 YYREEE (reference sequence). The CDR3 protein is CASSHGQRNQPQHF. The CDR3 bases are TGTGCCAGCAGCCACGGACAGCGTAATCAGCCCCAGCATTTT.

The chain joins TRBV5-6 to TRBJ2-1, with TRBD1 matching over 7 bases. CDR3 length equals 14 residues. Trimming at V came to 4 bases and at J to 5 bases, leaving 6 bases not matched to a gene. CDR1 SGHDT and CDR2 YYEEEE come from the germline V gene. The CDR3 DNA reads TGTGCCAGCAGCCGGGACAGAAACAACAATGAGCAGTTCTTC. It translates to CASSRDRNNNEQFF.

With regard to this clone: Given a much more abundant clone one base away, this may be a read error. The V call is TRBV10-2, the J call TRBJ1-2; TRBD1 matches at 8 bases. Germline CDR1 is WSHSY and CDR2 is SAAADI. This CDR3 contains 13 residues. V shed 7 bases and J 3 bases; nucleotides not matched to a gene: 4. This CDR3 is CASTSTGDYGYTF. DNA of the CDR3: TGCGCCAGCACCTCGACAGGGGACTATGGCTACACCTTC.

In its sample, this clone was seen many times. The chain is built from TRBV19 and TRBJ1-1; no clear D gene. Per germline, CDR1 LNHDA and CDR2 SQIVND (reference sequence). This CDR3 region has 13 residues. V was pared by 3 bases and J by 5 bases, with 10 bases between. The CDR3 sequence: CASSILLGTEAFF. Written as DNA, the CDR3 is TGTGCCAGTAGTATTCTCTTGGGGACTGAAGCTTTCTTT.

The chain employs TRBV5-4 and TRBJ2-7, with 9 bases identical to TRBD2. V lost 1 base and J lost 2; bases outside the gene matches: 4. The germline CDR1 and CDR2 sequences are SGHNT and YYREEE (reference sequence). The CDR3 contains 15 residues. The CDR3 spells CASSLIAGGTYEQYF. As DNA, the CDR3 is TGTGCCAGCAGCTTGATTGCGGGAGGGACCTACGAGCAGTACTTC.

The chain employs TRBV5-6 and TRBJ1-1, with D hard to call. CDR3 size: 13 residues. V lost 4 bases and J 4 bases, leaving 11 bases between the germline ends. CDR1 and CDR2 from the germline V gene are SGHDT and YYEEEE. CDR3 sequence reads: CASSPLDGTEAFF. In DNA, the CDR3 is TGTGCCAGCAGCCCACTCGATGGCACTGAAGCTTTCTTT.

The V and J genes are TRBV29-1 and TRBJ2-3; tentatively, D is TRBD1 (6 bases). V shed 4 bases and J shed 3 bases, with 14 bases lying between them. CDR3 length equals 14 residues. Germline V gene data show CDR1 as SQVTM and CDR2 as ANQGSEA. Written as DNA, the CDR3 is TGCAGCGTTGGCAGGGGCGTGGGAACAGATACGCAGTATTTT. Residues: CSVGRGVGTDTQYF.

About this clone: Other DNA sequences of this sample code for an identical CDR3. The rearrangement joins TRBV6-1 to TRBJ1-2; D uncertain. Germline V gene sequence: CDR1 MNHNS, CDR2 SASEGT. This CDR3 is built from 10 residues. Trimming pared 6 bases from V and 5 bases from J, leaving 4 bases between. CDR3 residues: CASSDYGYTF. The CDR3 nucleotides read TGTGCCAGCAGCGATTATGGCTACACCTTC.

The table lists this clone with a count of one. This sequence joins TRBV29-1 and TRBJ1-5, with 7 bases lining up with TRBD1. The junction had 2 bases not matched to a gene; V was cut back by 7 bases and J by 2 bases. The CDR3 is 12 amino acids. Looked up from germline, CDR1 is SQVTM and CDR2 is ANQGSEA. CDR3: CSAGQGNQPQHF. CDR3 coding DNA: TGCAGCGCTGGACAGGGCAATCAGCCCCAGCATTTT.